This passage covers 32 T cell receptor beta chains from one sample sequenced in a study of blood T cell repertoires in COVID-19. The data were produced by immunoSEQ multiplex PCR, yet TCRdb's version contains in-frame clones alone and is incomplete. The repertoire holds fewer than 200,000 clones, with roughly 85% as singletons. The sample taken for sequencing was PBMCs or T cells enriched from blood (not recorded which). The source is a woman in her 70s in a cohort exposed to, infected with or recovered from COVID-19 (not recorded which).

The rearrangement uses TRBV11-2 and TRBJ2-3, with D possibly TRBD1 on 5 matching bases. Germline-derived CDR1 and CDR2 are SGHAT and FQNNGV. V was clipped by 6 bases and J by 0 bases, with 10 bases between them. The CDR3 length is 14 residues. The CDR3 here is CASSSRVSTDTQYF. CDR3 sequence (DNA): TGTGCCAGCAGTTCCAGGGTTAGCACAGATACGCAGTATTTT. The whole variable domain, remainder taken from reference TRBV11-2 and TRBJ2-3, is EAGVAQSPRYKIIEKRQSVAFWCNPISGHATLYWYQQILGQGPKLLIQFQNNGVVDDSQLPKDRFSAERLKGVDSTLKIQPAKLEDSAVYLCASSSRVSTDTQYFGPGTRLTVL.

This rearrangement joins TRBV29-1 to TRBJ1-1; TRBD1 agrees at 10 bases. CDR3 length equals 16 residues. Germline trimming cut 7 bases from V and 4 bases from J; bases unmatched to any gene: 15. CDR1 and CDR2 (germline): SQVTM, ANQGSEA. The DNA for the CDR3 is TGCAGCGCCCTCATTACTCCGGGACAGGGGTCCACTGAAGCTTTCTTT. Protein product: CSALITPGQGSTEAFF.

J is TRBJ1-2 and V is TRBV2; 7 bases agree with TRBD1. The V gene's germline CDR1 is SNHLY and CDR2 FYNNEI. This CDR3 has 13 residues. The V segment lost 11 bases and the J segment 1 base; nucleotides outside the gene matches: 7. The CDR3 bases are TGTGCCGGGCAGACAGGGTTTAACTATGGCTACACCTTC. Its translation: CAGQTGFNYGYTF. Filled out from reference TRBV2 and TRBJ1-2, the complete variable domain reads EPEVTQTPSHQVTQMGQEVILRCVPISNHLYFYWYRQILGQKVEFLVSFYNNEISEKSEIFDDQFSVERPDGSNFTLKIRSTKLEDSAMYFCAGQTGFNYGYTFGSGTRLTVV.

The V gene is TRBV20-1, the J gene TRBJ1-2; D remains ambiguous. The V gene lost 3 bases and the J gene lost 6 bases, with 8 bases spanning the gap. The CDR3 consists of 11 residues. Looked up from germline, CDR1 is DFQATT and CDR2 is SNEGSKA (reference sequence). The CDR3 protein is CSARLVNGYTF. The CDR3 coding sequence is TGCAGTGCTAGGTTAGTGAATGGCTACACCTTC.

This clone was seen more than once but under ten times. The rearrangement links TRBV28 to TRBJ1-2; 7 positions match TRBD1. J gave up 2 bases and V 1 base, and 7 bases lay outside the gene matches. CDR1 and CDR2 from the germline V gene are MDHEN and SYDVKM. There are 16 residues in the CDR3. CDR3 sequence reads: CASSLSLTGSNYGYTF. As DNA, the CDR3 is TGTGCCAGCAGTTTATCTCTGACAGGGAGCAACTATGGCTACACCTTC.

CDR3 DNA: TGTGCCAGCAGTCCAGCCGGGACATCGGGACGCGAAAAACTGTTTTTT. Residues: CASSPAGTSGREKLFF. The chain combines TRBV28 with TRBJ1-4; D possibly corresponds to TRBD1 (6 bases). Germline CDR1 MDHEN, CDR2 SYDVKM. The CDR3 covers 16 residues. The germline V and J ends were trimmed by 5 bases and 8 bases, with 21 bases remaining between them.

The chain is built from TRBV28 and TRBJ1-2; D unresolved. Germline lookup yields CDR1 MDHEN and CDR2 SYDVKM. Trimming took off 4 bases at V and 8 bases at J, with 11 bases between the two ends. CDR3 size: 12 residues. Here the CDR3 reads CASSSRVRGYTF. The DNA of the CDR3 is TGTGCCAGCAGTTCCCGGGTAAGGGGCTACACCTTC.

The gene calls are TRBV7-9 and TRBJ2-5; D possibly corresponds to TRBD2 (6 bases). The length of the CDR3 is 15 residues. V was pared by 1 base and J by 5 bases, with 14 bases between. CDR1 and CDR2 (germline): SEHNR, FQNEAQ (reference sequence). The CDR3 loop is CASSLGAGGGETQYF. As DNA, the CDR3 is TGTGCCAGCAGCTTAGGGGCAGGTGGAGGGGAGACCCAGTACTTC.

This chain uses TRBV5-1 with TRBJ1-3; TRBD1 agrees at 7 bases. Per the germline V gene, CDR1 is SGHRS and CDR2 is YFSETQ. CDR3 size: 17 residues. The ends lost 8 bases at V and 0 bases at J; junction bases unmatched: 14. In nucleotides, the CDR3 is TGCGCCAGGGGAATTACAGGGGAGCAGGCCTCTGGAAACACCATATATTTT. Its translation is CARGITGEQASGNTIYF.

This clone was seen only once. This rearrangement joins TRBV12-3 or TRBV12-4 to TRBJ1-4, with unresolved D. CDR3 length equals 13 residues. The germline V and J ends were trimmed by 0 bases and 5 bases, with 4 bases remaining between them. CDR3 DNA: TGTGCCAGCAGTTTAGCCCTCAATGAAAAACTGTTTTTT. Translating it yields CASSLALNEKLFF.

The rearrangement joins TRBV18 to TRBJ2-1, with a possible D match to TRBD1 (7 bases). Trimming pared 6 bases from V and 8 bases from J, leaving 20 bases between. CDR1 is KGHSH, CDR2 LQKENI, per germline. The CDR3 is 15 amino acids. As DNA, the CDR3 is TGTGCCAGCTCCCTTCTCAGGGGGGAGCGCTATGAGCAGTTCTTC. This codes for CASSLLRGERYEQFF. Full variable domain (remainder filled in from reference TRBV18 and TRBJ2-1): NAGVMQNPRHLVRRRGQEARLRCSPMKGHSHVYWYRQLPEEGLKFMVYLQKENIIDESGMPKERFSAEFPKEGPSILRIQQVVRGDSAAYFCASSLLRGERYEQFFGPGTRLTVL.

The chain is built from TRBV18 and TRBJ2-3, with 8 nucleotides matching TRBD2. The CDR3 has 15 amino acids. Per germline, CDR1 KGHSH and CDR2 LQKENI. V was clipped by 4 bases and J by 2 bases; unmatched bases: 5. The CDR3 DNA sequence: TGTGCCAGCTCACGTATTAGCGGGAACACAGATACGCAGTATTTT. It encodes CASSRISGNTDTQYF.

V is TRBV7-2 and J is TRBJ1-5; 7 nucleotides line up with TRBD1. J was trimmed by 4 bases and V by 5 bases; bases with no gene match: 8. This CDR3 region has 15 residues. The germline gives CDR1 SGHTA, CDR2 FQGNSA. The CDR3 reads CASSGSGTVNQPQHF. In nucleotides, the CDR3 is TGTGCCAGCAGCGGGTCCGGGACAGTGAATCAGCCCCAGCATTTT.

The chain employs TRBV28 and TRBJ1-6, with TRBD1 matching over 7 bases. Germline CDR1 reads MDHEN; CDR2 reads SYDVKM. The CDR3 has 13 residues. J was trimmed by 17 bases and V by 5 bases; bases with no gene match: 12. The CDR3 DNA sequence: TGTGCCAGCAGTGCCACCGGGACAGAAGTCTTCCACTTT. This translates into CASSATGTEVFHF.

J is TRBJ2-1 and V is TRBV9; 11 positions match TRBD2. The junction had 7 bases not matched to a gene; V was cut back by 4 bases and J by 7 bases. From germline, CDR1 is SGDLS and CDR2 YYNGEE. CDR3 length equals 15 residues. CDR3 DNA sequence: TGTGCCAGCAGCCCTAAGACTAGCGGGGTAAATGAGCAGTTCTTC. Translation: CASSPKTSGVNEQFF.

This chain connects TRBV7-8 to TRBJ1-6, with D possibly matching TRBD1 (6 bases). Trimming stripped 5 bases from V and 5 bases from J, with 19 bases between. CDR1 and CDR2 from the germline V gene are SGHVS and FQNEAQ. This CDR3 contains 17 residues. The CDR3 region has the DNA TGTGCCAGCAGCCGGCGGGCGTGGGGGCCGGATAATTCACCCCTCCACTTT. Its protein product is CASSRRAWGPDNSPLHF.

This clone was recorded once. The rearrangement joins TRBV6-5 to TRBJ2-7, with TRBD2 matching 12 bases. This CDR3 contains 16 residues. Germline-derived CDR1 and CDR2 are MNHEY and SVGAGI. Losses at the gene ends were 4 bases for V and 1 base for J; bases not matched to a gene: 5. CDR3 nucleotide sequence: TGTGCCAGCAGTTCAGATACTAGCGGGAGGTCCTACGAGCAGTACTTC. Protein: CASSSDTSGRSYEQYF.

In DNA, the CDR3 is TGTGCCAGCAGCGCCCTCGGGACAGTTCATGAAAAACTGTTTTTT. This sequence encodes CASSALGTVHEKLFF. The chain links TRBV9 to TRBJ1-4; 7 nucleotides agree with TRBD1. V shed 3 bases, J shed 6 bases, and the junction held 8 bases outside the gene matches. CDR3 length: 15 amino acids. Germline lookup yields CDR1 SGDLS and CDR2 YYNGEE.

This chain uses TRBV9 with TRBJ2-2, with 11 bases fitting TRBD1. This CDR3 region has 16 residues. Germline CDR1 is SGDLS and CDR2 is YYNGEE. Trimming cost V 4 bases and J 7 bases; bases outside gene matches: 9. Here the CDR3 reads CASSIRDRGFLGELFF. The CDR3, as DNA: TGTGCCAGCAGCATCCGGGACAGGGGGTTTCTCGGGGAGCTGTTTTTT.

The chain is built from TRBV19 and TRBJ2-7, with a weak D call TRBD2 (6 bases). The CDR3 has 17 residues. CDR1 is LNHDA and CDR2 is SQIVND in the germline V gene (reference sequence). V was trimmed by 6 bases and J by 0 bases, leaving 21 bases between them. CDR3 DNA sequence: TGTGCCAGTAGCTACCCCTCGGGGGACTTTAGCTCCTACGAGCAGTACTTC. It yields the protein CASSYPSGDFSSYEQYF.

The CDR3 nucleotides read TGTGCCAGCAGTTTCAGTCGCCAGCAGTTCTTC. Its translation is CASSFSRQQFF. The chain links TRBV28 to TRBJ2-1; D gene unclear. The CDR3 spans 11 residues. The V end was cut by 3 bases, the J end by 11 bases, with 8 bases between. Germline CDR1 and CDR2: MDHEN and SYDVKM.

This clone was seen a few times. The chain is built from TRBV5-1 and TRBJ2-1; D gene ambiguous. The CDR3 covers 14 residues. Germline CDR1 is SGHRS and CDR2 is YFSETQ. Trimming shortened V by 5 bases and J by 5 bases, and 14 bases separated the two germline ends. The CDR3 DNA reads TGCGCCAGCAGTATTCAAAGCGCGGACAATGAGCAGTTCTTC. Amino acids: CASSIQSADNEQFF.

This clone has only a few counts. This chain uses TRBV5-1 with TRBJ2-3, with 7 bases that match TRBD2. The CDR3 is 15 residues long. The V segment lost 3 bases and the J segment 5 bases; nucleotides outside the gene matches: 9. Looked up from germline, CDR1 is SGHRS and CDR2 is YFSETQ. The CDR3 loop reads CASSSPELAGDTQYF. In DNA form, the CDR3 reads TGCGCCAGCAGCTCCCCCGAGTTAGCGGGAGATACGCAGTATTTT.

The chain links TRBV10-3 to TRBJ1-2; D might be TRBD1 (6 bases). Per the germline V gene, CDR1 is ENHRY and CDR2 is SYGVKD. The CDR3 totals 14 residues. Trimming pared 10 bases from V and 1 base from J, leaving 16 bases between. The CDR3 DNA sequence: TGTGCCAGCCGGGACACCACTTTTAACTATGGCTACACCTTC. It translates to CASRDTTFNYGYTF.

J is TRBJ2-1 and V is TRBV4-2; weak D call: TRBD2 (6 bases). The V and J ends lost 4 bases and 8 bases respectively, with 15 bases between them. Germline V CDR1 and CDR2: LGHNA, YNFKEQ. The CDR3 spans 14 residues. CDR3 loop: CASSPGAGGHEQFF. Here the CDR3 DNA reads TGTGCCAGCAGCCCTGGAGCGGGCGGCCATGAGCAGTTCTTC.

The chain recombines TRBV7-9 with TRBJ1-4, with TRBD1 identical over 7 bases. CDR1 is SEHNR and CDR2 is FQNEAQ in the germline V gene (reference sequence). The CDR3 is 15 amino acids. Losses at the gene ends were 3 bases for V and 7 bases for J; bases not matched to a gene: 8. The CDR3 DNA follows: TGTGCCAGCAGCTTGTTAAGGGGGCGGAGTGAAAAACTGTTTTTT. Its translation is CASSLLRGRSEKLFF.

The rearrangement uses TRBV10-1 and TRBJ2-1, with 8 nucleotides matching TRBD1. The CDR3 runs to 15 residues. V was pared by 4 bases and J by 6 bases, with 8 bases of the junction left unmatched. Germline V gene data show CDR1 as WNHNN and CDR2 as SYGVQD (reference sequence). The CDR3 DNA reads TGCGCCAGCAGTGGTGCCGACAGGGGCCCCAATGAGCAGTTCTTC. Translated, it gives CASSGADRGPNEQFF.

CDR3 amino acids: CATSAPDRIASTDTQYF. In nucleotides, the CDR3 is TGTGCCACCAGTGCCCCCGACAGGATTGCTAGCACAGATACGCAGTATTTT. The rearrangement joins TRBV24-1 to TRBJ2-3, with D possibly being TRBD1 (6 bases). Germline lookup yields CDR1 KGHDR and CDR2 SFDVKD. V shed 5 bases and J shed 0 bases, with 17 bases lying between them. There are 17 residues in the CDR3.

This clone was detected ten times or more. The chain employs TRBV5-1 and TRBJ1-4; TRBD1 agrees at 11 bases. The V segment lost 3 bases and the J segment 3 bases; nucleotides outside the gene matches: 4. The CDR3 has 16 amino acids. From germline, CDR1 is SGHRS and CDR2 YFSETQ. For the CDR3, the DNA is TGCGCCAGCAGCTCGGACAGGGGGCACGCTAATGAAAAACTGTTTTTT. Its translation is CASSSDRGHANEKLFF.

This clone is a singleton in its sample. This sequence joins TRBV30 and TRBJ2-1; D remains unclear. The V gene lost 3 bases and the J gene lost 4 bases, with 10 bases spanning the gap. The germline V gene encodes CDR1 GTSNPN and CDR2 SVGIG (reference sequence). The CDR3 spans 13 residues. This chain's CDR3 is CAWSPTGYNEQFF. The CDR3 region has the DNA TGTGCCTGGAGCCCCACTGGTTACAATGAGCAGTTCTTC.

The CDR3 coding sequence is TGTGCCAGCAGTTTGGTCAGGCAAGAGACCCAGTACTTC. It yields the protein CASSLVRQETQYF. The chain joins TRBV6-5 to TRBJ2-5; the D is unclear. In germline, CDR1 is MNHEY, CDR2 SVGAGI. V gave up 4 bases and J gave up 2 bases, with 8 bases separating them. The CDR3 covers 13 residues.

This clone was observed a few times. The chain links TRBV2 to TRBJ2-1, with D hard to call. Trimming took 4 bases from V and 3 from J, leaving 10 bases between them. Germline V gene sequence: CDR1 SNHLY, CDR2 FYNNEI. This CDR3 contains 14 residues. The CDR3 coding sequence is TGTGCCAGCAGTGGGTCACAATTCTACAATGAGCAGTTCTTC. Amino acids: CASSGSQFYNEQFF.